This T cell receptor beta chain was sequenced in a study of radiotherapy plus CTLA-4 blockade in lung cancer. Only in-frame clones appear in the TCRdb table, and some are missing; sequencing was by immunoSEQ multiplex PCR. The repertoire holds 47,000 or so clones, roughly 84% seen once, with roughly 25% in the top ten. V gave up 4 bases and J gave up 4 bases; unmatched junction bases: 8. The CDR3 sequence is 15 residues long. Germline CDR1 and CDR2: SGHRS and YFSETQ. This clonotype originated in a human donor with non-small cell lung cancer whose response to radiotherapy plus ipilimumab could not be evaluated. The chain employs TRBV5-1 and TRBJ2-1; 7 bases are shared with TRBD1. The sample consisted of peripheral blood, taken from a patient treated with radiotherapy plus ipilimumab. CDR3 loop: CASSAPGQQYNEQFF. CDR3 coding DNA: TGCGCCAGCAGCGCCCCGGGACAGCAATACAATGAGCAGTTCTTC.